This T cell receptor (beta chain) was obtained from a study of cytomegalovirus exposure and HLA in healthy donors. Healthy bone marrow donors supplied every sample. Points on this clone: Its cognate antigen is unknown.

Notes on the study in general: For TCR beta chains, V- and J-gene trimming was later linked to a missense DCLRE1C variant.

Use of 60 Vbeta and 13 Jbeta primers characterized the PCR. The table came from immunoSEQ multiplex PCR; TCRdb's copy has only in-frame clones and leaves some out. The sample yields some 150,000 clones, 70% to 80% seen once. The sequence was collected from a woman between 40 and 55 years old in good health and CMV-seronegative. Sequenced: PBMCs.

CDR3 nucleotides: TGTGCCAGCAGGATCGGCCGGGACAGGCCGTACGAGCAGTACTTC. Its protein is CASRIGRDRPYEQYF. This chain links TRBV28 with TRBJ2-7; TRBD1 matches at 8 bases. The CDR3 covers 15 residues. Germline CDR1 is MDHEN and CDR2 is SYDVKM. Germline trimming cut 6 bases from V and 4 bases from J; bases unmatched to any gene: 11.